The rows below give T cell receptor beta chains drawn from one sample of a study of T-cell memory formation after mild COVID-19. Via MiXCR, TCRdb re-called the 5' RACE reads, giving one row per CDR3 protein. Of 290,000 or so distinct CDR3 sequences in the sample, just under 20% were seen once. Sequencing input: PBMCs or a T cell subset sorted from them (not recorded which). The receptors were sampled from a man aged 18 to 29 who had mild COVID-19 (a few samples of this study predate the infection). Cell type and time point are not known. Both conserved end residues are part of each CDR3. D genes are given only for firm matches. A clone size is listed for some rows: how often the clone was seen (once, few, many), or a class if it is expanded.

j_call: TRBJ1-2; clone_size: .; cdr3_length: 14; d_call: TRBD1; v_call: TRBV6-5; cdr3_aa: CASSYKDRSYGYTF; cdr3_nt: TGTGCCAGCAGTTACAAGGACAGGAGCTATGGCTACACCTTC
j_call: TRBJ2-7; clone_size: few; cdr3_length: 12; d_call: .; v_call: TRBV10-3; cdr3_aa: CATSTGTNEQYF; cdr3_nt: TGTGCCACCTCCACGGGGACCAACGAGCAGTACTTC
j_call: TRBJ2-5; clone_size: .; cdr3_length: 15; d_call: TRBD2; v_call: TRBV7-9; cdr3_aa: CASSWGLAGQETQYF; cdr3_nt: TGTGCCAGCAGCTGGGGACTAGCGGGGCAAGAGACCCAGTACTTC
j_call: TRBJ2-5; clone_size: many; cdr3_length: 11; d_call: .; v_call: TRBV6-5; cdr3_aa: CASSYSETQYF; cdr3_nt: TGTGCCAGCAGTTACTCGGAGACCCAGTACTTC
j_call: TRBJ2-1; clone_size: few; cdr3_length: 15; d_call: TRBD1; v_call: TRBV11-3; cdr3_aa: CASSLQGAGYNEQFF; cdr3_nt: TGTGCCAGCAGTTTACAGGGGGCGGGGTACAATGAGCAGTTCTTC
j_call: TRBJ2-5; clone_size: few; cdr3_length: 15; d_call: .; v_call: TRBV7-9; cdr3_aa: CASSPSRTLQETQYF; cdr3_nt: TGTGCCAGCAGCCCCAGCAGGACGCTTCAAGAGACCCAGTACTTC
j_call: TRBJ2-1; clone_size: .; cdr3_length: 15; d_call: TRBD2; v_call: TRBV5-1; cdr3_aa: CASSGLAGSHNEQFF; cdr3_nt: TGCGCCAGCAGCGGGCTAGCGGGGAGCCACAATGAGCAGTTCTTC
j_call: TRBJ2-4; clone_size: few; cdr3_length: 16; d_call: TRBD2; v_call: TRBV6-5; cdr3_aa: CASSQGGGSAKNIQYF; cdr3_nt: TGTGCCAGCAGTCAAGGCGGGGGAAGCGCCAAAAACATTCAGTACTTC
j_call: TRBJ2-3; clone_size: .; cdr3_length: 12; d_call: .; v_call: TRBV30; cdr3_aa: CAWGDSLDTQYF; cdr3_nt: TGTGCCTGGGGAGACAGTTTAGATACGCAGTATTTT
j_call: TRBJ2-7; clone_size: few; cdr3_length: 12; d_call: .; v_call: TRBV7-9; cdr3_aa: CASRMGLYEQYF; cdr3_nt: TGTGCCAGCAGAATGGGCCTATACGAGCAGTACTTC
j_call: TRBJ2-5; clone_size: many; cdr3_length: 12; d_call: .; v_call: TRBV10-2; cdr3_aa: CASSEGVETQYF; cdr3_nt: TGCGCCAGCAGTGAAGGGGTGGAGACCCAGTACTTC
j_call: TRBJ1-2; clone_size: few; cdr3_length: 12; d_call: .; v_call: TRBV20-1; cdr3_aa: CSAAADSYGYTF; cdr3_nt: TGCAGTGCCGCGGCGGACAGCTATGGCTACACCTTC
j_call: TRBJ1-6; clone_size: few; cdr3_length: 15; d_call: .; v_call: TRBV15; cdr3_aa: CATSILYRVASPLHF; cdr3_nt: TGTGCCACCAGCATACTCTACAGGGTGGCTTCACCCCTCCACTTT
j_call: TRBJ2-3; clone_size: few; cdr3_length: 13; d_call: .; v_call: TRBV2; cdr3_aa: CATRRIRTDTQYF; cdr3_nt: TGTGCCACCAGGAGAATCCGGACAGATACGCAGTATTTT
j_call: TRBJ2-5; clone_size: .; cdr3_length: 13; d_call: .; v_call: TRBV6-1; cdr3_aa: CASITLYSGHKYF; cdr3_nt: TGTGCCAGCATTACCCTTTACTCGGGACACAAGTACTTC
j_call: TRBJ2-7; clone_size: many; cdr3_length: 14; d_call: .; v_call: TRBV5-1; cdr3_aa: CASSFFQAEGEQYF; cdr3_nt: TGCGCCAGCAGCTTTTTCCAGGCAGAGGGCGAGCAGTACTTC
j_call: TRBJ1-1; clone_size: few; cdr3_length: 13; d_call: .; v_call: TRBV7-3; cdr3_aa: CASSLAHNTEAFF; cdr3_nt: TGTGCCAGCAGCTTAGCCCATAACACTGAAGCTTTCTTT
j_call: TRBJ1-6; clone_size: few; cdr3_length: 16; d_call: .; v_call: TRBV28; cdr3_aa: CASSGQGDPYNSPLHF; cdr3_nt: TGTGCCAGCAGTGGGCAGGGAGACCCCTATAATTCACCCCTCCACTTT
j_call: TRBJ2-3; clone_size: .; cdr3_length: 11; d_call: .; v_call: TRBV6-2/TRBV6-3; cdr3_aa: CASSIVDTQYF; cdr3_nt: TGTGCCAGCAGCATAGTGGATACGCAGTATTTT
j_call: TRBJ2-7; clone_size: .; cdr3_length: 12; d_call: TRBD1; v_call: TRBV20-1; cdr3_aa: CSASGQVSEQYF; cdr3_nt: TGCAGTGCTTCGGGACAGGTCTCGGAGCAGTACTTC
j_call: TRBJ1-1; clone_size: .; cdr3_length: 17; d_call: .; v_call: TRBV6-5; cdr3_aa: CASSYSSLGGTNTEAFF; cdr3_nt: TGTGCCAGCAGTTACTCGTCTTTGGGGGGGACGAACACTGAAGCTTTCTTT
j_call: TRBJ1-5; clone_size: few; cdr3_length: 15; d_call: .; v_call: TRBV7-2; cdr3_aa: CASSLTGHVYQPQHF; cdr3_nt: TGTGCCAGCAGCTTAACAGGACACGTTTATCAGCCCCAGCATTTT